This T cell receptor (beta chain) was identified in a study of cytomegalovirus exposure and HLA in healthy donors. Of note for this clone: The antigen is not known.

Study observations and caveats: The majority of TCR sequences were rare, yet some public TCRs appeared in many donors.

Germline loops: CDR1 LGHNA, CDR2 YNFKEQ. The V gene end was trimmed by 1 base and the J gene end by 3 bases; junction bases not matched to a gene: 4. The CDR3 length is 16 residues. Use of 60 Vbeta and 13 Jbeta primers characterized the PCR. Sequenced by immunoSEQ multiplex PCR; TCRdb stores in-frame clones only, minus some. The data contain 130,000 or so clones, 80% to 85% of them singletons. The sequence was obtained from a woman aged 50 to 65 in good health and CMV-seropositive. The specimen sequenced was PBMCs. The chain recombines TRBV4-2 with TRBJ2-3; 10 bases line up with TRBD2. CDR3 amino acids: CASSQVKAGGTDTQYF. The CDR3 DNA reads TGTGCCAGCAGCCAAGTAAAAGCGGGGGGGACAGATACGCAGTATTTT.